These T cell receptor beta chains were read from a single sample in a study of T cell responses to AZD1222 COVID-19 vaccine. Data came from immunoSEQ multiplex PCR; TCRdb stores just in-frame clones and leaves some out. This sample carries about 95,000 clones, 85% to 90% of them seen once, and the ten largest clones take less than 4%. The sequences come from peripheral blood, collected on day 0 of AZD1222 vaccination. These receptors were taken from an adult in good health. The CDR3 runs from the conserved cysteine through the conserved F or W. A D gene is named only where the DNA matches it firmly. Expanded clones get a size class; other rows say once, few or many, or leave the size out.

CDR3aa	CDR3nt	abundance	v_gene	j_gene	d_gene
CAIRFDSAEGYTF	TGTGCCATCAGATTTGACAGCGCGGAAGGCTACACCTTC	once	TRBV10-3	TRBJ1-2	-
CASQTPGLAANEQFF	TGCGCCAGCCAGACACCGGGACTAGCGGCCAATGAGCAGTTCTTC	-	TRBV5-1	TRBJ2-1	TRBD2
CASSLQGAAGNTIYF	TGTGCCAGCAGTTTACAGGGGGCTGCCGGAAACACCATATATTTT	-	TRBV11-2	TRBJ1-3	TRBD1
CASGFDRGQQPQHF	TGTGCCAGCGGCTTCGACAGGGGGCAACAGCCCCAGCATTTT	-	TRBV28	TRBJ1-5	TRBD1
CATSRGLDLDEQYF	TGTGCCACCAGCAGAGGCCTCGACCTGGACGAGCAGTACTTC	-	TRBV15	TRBJ2-7	-
CASSLTSTEVILTNYGYTF	TGTGCCAGCAGCCTAACTTCGACAGAAGTCATCCTTACTAACTATGGCTACACCTTC	-	TRBV11-3	TRBJ1-2	-
CAWSPGQINQPQHF	TGTGCCTGGAGTCCGGGACAGATCAATCAGCCCCAGCATTTT	-	TRBV30	TRBJ1-5	TRBD1
CASSLSGATDTQYF	TGTGCCAGCAGCTTGTCGGGAGCCACAGATACGCAGTATTTT	-	TRBV5-6	TRBJ2-3	-
CASSLGQAAGETQYF	TGTGCCAGCAGCCTAGGACAGGCCGCCGGGGAGACCCAGTACTTC	-	TRBV5-8	TRBJ2-5	TRBD1
CSVYDRNTIYF	TGCAGCGTTTACGACAGGAACACCATATATTTT	-	TRBV29-1	TRBJ1-3	-